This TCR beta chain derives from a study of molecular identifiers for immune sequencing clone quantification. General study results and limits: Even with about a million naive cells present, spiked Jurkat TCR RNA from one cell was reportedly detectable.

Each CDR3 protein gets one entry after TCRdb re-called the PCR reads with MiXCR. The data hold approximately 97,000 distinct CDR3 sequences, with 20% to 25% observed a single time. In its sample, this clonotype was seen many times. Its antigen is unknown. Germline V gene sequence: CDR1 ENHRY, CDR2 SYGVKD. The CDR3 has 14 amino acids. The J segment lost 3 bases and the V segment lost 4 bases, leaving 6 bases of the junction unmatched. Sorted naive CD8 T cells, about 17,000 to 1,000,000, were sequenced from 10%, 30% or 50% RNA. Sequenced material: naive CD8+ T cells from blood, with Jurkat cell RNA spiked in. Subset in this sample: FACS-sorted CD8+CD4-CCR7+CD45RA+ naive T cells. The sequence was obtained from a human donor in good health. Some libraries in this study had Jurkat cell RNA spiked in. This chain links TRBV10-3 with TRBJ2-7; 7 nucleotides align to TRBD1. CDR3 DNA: TGTGCCATCAGTGGCCGGGACAGTCTCTACGAGCAGTACTTC. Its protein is CAISGRDSLYEQYF.